The clone carrying this T cell receptor beta chain was counted many times. Profiled with immunoSEQ multiplex PCR; TCRdb holds only in-frame clones, not every one. The data list 30,000 to 35,000 clones, none observed once; approximately 4.3% falls to the top ten. V was trimmed by 6 bases and J by 0 bases, leaving 8 bases between them. This CDR3 is built from 13 residues. CDR1 is MDHEN, CDR2 SYDVKM, per germline. This record comes from a study of T cells after posttransplantation cyclophosphamide. The receptor comes from a woman aged 30 to 39 in good health and a related stem cell transplant donor. The chain employs TRBV28 and TRBJ1-1; D is ambiguous. The sample taken for sequencing was PBMCs. CDR3 loop: CASRPSLNTEAFF. The DNA for the CDR3 is TGTGCCAGCAGACCCAGTCTGAACACTGAAGCTTTCTTT.